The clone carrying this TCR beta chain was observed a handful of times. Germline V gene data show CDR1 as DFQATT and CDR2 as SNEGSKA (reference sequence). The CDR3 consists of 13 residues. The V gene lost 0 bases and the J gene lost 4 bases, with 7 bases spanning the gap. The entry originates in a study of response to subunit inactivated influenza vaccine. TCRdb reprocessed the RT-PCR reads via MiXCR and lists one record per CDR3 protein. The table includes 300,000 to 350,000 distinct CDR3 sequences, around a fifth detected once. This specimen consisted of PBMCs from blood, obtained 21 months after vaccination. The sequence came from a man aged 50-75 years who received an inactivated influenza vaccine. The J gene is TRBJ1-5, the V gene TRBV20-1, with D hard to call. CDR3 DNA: TGCAGTGCTAGAGATCTGGGAAATCAGCCCCAGCATTTT. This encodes CSARDLGNQPQHF.